The 2 T cell receptor beta chains reported below all come from one sample, sequenced in a study of blood T cell repertoires in COVID-19. This table comes from immunoSEQ multiplex PCR, and its TCRdb copy is limited to in-frame clones, with some not included. The sample has under 150,000 clones, 88% seen once. Sequenced sample: peripheral blood. The receptor set was obtained from a human donor in a cohort sampled during active COVID-19.

This clone was seen more than once but under ten times. The V gene is TRBV11-1, the J gene TRBJ2-7; D remains unclear. Germline values: CDR1 SGHAT, CDR2 FQDESV (reference sequence). V was cut by 0 bases and J by 0 bases, with 6 bases left in between. This CDR3 comprises 14 residues. This chain's CDR3 is CASSLAGSSYEQYF. The CDR3 region has the DNA TGTGCCAGCAGCTTAGCCGGGTCCTCCTACGAGCAGTACTTC.

The chain carries TRBV5-1 and TRBJ2-2; 9 bases are a match to TRBD1. V was clipped by 5 bases and J by 5 bases; unmatched bases: 7. Germline V CDR1 and CDR2: SGHRS, YFSETQ. This CDR3 is 15 amino acids long. CDR3 DNA sequence: TGCGCCAGCAGTCCCGGGACAGGGAGGACCGGGGAGCTGTTTTTT. This translates into CASSPGTGRTGELFF. Full variable domain (rest looked up from reference TRBV5-1 and TRBJ2-2): KAGVTQTPRYLIKTRGQQVTLSCSPISGHRSVSWYQQTPGQGLQFLFEYFSETQRNKGNFPGRFSGRQFSNSRSEMNVSTLELGDSALYLCASSPGTGRTGELFFGEGSRLTVL.